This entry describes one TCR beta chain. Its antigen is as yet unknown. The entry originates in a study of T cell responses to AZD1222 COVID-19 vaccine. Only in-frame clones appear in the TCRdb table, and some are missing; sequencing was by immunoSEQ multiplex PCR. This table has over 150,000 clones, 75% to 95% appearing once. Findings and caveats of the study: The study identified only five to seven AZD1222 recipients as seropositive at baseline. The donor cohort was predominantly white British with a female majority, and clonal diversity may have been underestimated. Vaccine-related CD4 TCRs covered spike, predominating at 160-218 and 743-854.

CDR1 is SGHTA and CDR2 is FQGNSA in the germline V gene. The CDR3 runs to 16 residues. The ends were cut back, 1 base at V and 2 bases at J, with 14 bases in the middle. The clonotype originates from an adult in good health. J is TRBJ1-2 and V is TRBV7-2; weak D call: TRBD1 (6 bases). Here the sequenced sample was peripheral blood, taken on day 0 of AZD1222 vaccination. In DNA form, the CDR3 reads TGTGCCAGCAGCTTAGACTACAGGGTCAGCAACTATGGCTACACCTTC. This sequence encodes CASSLDYRVSNYGYTF.